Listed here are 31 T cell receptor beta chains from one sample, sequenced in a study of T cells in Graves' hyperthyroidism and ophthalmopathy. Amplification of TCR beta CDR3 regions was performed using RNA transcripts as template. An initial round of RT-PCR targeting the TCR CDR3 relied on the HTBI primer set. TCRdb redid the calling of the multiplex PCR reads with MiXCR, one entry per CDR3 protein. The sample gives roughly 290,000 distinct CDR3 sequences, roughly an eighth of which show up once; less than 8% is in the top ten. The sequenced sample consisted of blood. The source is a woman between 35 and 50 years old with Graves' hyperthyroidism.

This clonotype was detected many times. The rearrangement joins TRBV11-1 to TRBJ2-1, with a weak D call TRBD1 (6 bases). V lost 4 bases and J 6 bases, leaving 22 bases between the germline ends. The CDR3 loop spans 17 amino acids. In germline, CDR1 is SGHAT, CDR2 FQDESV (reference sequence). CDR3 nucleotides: TGTGCCAGCAGCTCAACTAGAACCGAGACAGGAAGCAATGAGCAGTTCTTC. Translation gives CASSSTRTETGSNEQFF.

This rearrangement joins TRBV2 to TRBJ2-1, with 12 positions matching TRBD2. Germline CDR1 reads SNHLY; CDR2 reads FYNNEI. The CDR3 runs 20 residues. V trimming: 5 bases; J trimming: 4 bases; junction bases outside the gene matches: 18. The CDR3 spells CASSHTNSFTGTSGYNEQFF. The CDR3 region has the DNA TGTGCCAGCAGTCATACGAACTCATTCACCGGGACTAGCGGGTACAATGAGCAGTTCTTC.

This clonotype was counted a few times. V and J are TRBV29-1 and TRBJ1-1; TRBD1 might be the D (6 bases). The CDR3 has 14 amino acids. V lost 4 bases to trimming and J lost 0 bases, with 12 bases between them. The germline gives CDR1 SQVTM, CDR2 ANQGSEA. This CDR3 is CSVGGGGVNTEAFF. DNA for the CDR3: TGCAGCGTTGGGGGAGGGGGGGTGAACACTGAAGCTTTCTTT.

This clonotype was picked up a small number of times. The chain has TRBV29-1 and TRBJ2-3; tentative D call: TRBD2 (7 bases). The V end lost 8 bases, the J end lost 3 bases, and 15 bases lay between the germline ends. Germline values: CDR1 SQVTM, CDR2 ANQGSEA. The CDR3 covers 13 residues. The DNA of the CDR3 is TGCAGCTACCTGAGGGGGGGGACAGATACGCAGTATTTT. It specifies CSYLRGGTDTQYF.

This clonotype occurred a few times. Here the CDR3 reads CASSPGTAVEKLFF. For the CDR3, the DNA is TGTGCCAGCAGCCCTGGGACGGCGGTTGAAAAACTGTTTTTT. The V and J genes are TRBV6-1 and TRBJ1-4, with D perhaps TRBD1 (5 bases). Germline CDR1 and CDR2: MNHNS and SASEGT. Trimming removed 6 bases from V and 7 bases from J, with 15 bases in between. The CDR3 totals 14 residues.

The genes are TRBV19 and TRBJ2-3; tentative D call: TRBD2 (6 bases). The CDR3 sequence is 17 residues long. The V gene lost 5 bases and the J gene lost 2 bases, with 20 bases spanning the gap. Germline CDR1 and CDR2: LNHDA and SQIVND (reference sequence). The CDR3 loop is CASSSTDGTYLTDTQYF. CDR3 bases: TGTGCCAGTAGTTCAACCGACGGGACTTATCTCACAGATACGCAGTATTTT.

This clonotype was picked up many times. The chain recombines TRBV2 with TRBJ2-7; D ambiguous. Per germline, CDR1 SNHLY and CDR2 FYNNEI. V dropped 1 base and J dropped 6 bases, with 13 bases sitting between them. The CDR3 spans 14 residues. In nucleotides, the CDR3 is TGTGCCAGCAGTGAAGAAATGGGCACCCGCGAGCAGTACTTC. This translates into CASSEEMGTREQYF.

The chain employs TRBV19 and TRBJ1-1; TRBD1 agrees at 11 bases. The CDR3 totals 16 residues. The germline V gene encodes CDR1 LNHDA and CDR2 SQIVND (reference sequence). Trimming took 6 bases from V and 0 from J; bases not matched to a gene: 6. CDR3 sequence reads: CASRIRTGGMNTEAFF. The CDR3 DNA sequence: TGTGCCAGTAGAATTCGGACAGGGGGCATGAACACTGAAGCTTTCTTT.

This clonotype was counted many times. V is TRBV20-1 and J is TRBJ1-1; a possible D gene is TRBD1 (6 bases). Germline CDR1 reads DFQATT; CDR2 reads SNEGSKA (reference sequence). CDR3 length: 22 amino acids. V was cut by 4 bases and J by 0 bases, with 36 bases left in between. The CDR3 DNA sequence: TGCAGTGCTATTCCCCCCCGTGGGGGCCTTTTGCCTTCGACTTTGATGAACACTGAAGCTTTCTTT. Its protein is CSAIPPRGGLLPSTLMNTEAFF.

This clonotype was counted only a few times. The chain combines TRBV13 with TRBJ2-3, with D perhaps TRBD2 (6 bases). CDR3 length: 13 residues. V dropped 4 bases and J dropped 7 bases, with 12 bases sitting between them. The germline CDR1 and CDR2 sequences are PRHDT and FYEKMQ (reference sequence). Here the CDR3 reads CASSSYGSYTQYF. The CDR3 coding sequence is TGTGCCAGCAGCTCCTACGGGAGTTATACGCAGTATTTT.

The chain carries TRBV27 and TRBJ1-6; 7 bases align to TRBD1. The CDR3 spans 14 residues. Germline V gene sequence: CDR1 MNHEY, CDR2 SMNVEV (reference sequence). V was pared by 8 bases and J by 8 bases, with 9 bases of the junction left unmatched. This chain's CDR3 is CASPEGGQDSPLHF. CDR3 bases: TGTGCCAGCCCGGAAGGGGGCCAAGATTCACCCCTCCACTTT.

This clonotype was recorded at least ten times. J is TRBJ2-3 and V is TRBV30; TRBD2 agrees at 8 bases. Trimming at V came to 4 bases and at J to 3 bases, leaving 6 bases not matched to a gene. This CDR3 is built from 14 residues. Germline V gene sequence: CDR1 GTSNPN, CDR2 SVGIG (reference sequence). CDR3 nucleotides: TGTGCCTGGAAAGTCGGGAGGGGGACAGATACGCAGTATTTT. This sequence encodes CAWKVGRGTDTQYF.

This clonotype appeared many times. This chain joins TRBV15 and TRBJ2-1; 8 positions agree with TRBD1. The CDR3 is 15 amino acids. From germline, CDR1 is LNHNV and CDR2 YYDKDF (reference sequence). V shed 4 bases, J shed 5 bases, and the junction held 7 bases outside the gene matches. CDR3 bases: TGTGCCACCAGCACGGACAGGGTCCTCAACAATGAGCAGTTCTTC. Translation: CATSTDRVLNNEQFF.

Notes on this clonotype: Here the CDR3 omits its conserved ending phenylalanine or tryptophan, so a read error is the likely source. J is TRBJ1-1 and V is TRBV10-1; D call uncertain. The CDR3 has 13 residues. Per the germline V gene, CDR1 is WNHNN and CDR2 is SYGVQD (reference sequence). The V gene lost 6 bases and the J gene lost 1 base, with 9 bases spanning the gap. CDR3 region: CASRAGPNTEAFS. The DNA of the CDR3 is TGCGCCAGCAGGGCCGGACCGAACACTGAAGCTTTCTCT.

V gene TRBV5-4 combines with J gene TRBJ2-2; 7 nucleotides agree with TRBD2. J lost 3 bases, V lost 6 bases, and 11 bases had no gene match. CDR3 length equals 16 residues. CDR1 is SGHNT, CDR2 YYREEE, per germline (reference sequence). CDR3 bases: TGTGCCAGCAACCCGAGGCGGGGGAGTTACACCGGGGAGCTGTTTTTT. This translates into CASNPRRGSYTGELFF.

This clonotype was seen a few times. CDR3 coding DNA: TGTGCCTGGAGTCCTACCGGGACGGGGACTCTTGGCTACACCTTC. It yields the protein CAWSPTGTGTLGYTF. The chain is built from TRBV30 and TRBJ1-2; perhaps TRBD1 as D (5 bases). Germline values: CDR1 GTSNPN, CDR2 SVGIG (reference sequence). There are 15 residues in the CDR3. V dropped 2 bases and J dropped 7 bases, with 20 bases sitting between them.

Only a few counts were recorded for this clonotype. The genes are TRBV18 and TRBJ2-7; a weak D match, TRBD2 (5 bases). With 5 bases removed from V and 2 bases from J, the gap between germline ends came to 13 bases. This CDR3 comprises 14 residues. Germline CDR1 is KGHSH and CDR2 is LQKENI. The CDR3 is CASSAGLTAYEQYF. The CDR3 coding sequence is TGTGCCAGCTCAGCTGGACTTACCGCCTACGAGCAGTACTTC.

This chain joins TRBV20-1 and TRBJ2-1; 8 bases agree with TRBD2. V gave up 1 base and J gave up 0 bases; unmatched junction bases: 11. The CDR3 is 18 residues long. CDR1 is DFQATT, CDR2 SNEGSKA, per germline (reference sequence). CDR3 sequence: CSARVSKLAVGSYNEQFF. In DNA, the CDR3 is TGCAGTGCTAGAGTTTCGAAACTAGCGGTGGGCTCCTACAATGAGCAGTTCTTC.

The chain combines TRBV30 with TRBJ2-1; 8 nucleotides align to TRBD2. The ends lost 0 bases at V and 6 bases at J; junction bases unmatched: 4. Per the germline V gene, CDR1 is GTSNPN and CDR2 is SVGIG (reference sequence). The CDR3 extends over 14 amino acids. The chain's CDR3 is CAWSVPGGANEQFF. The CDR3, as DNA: TGTGCCTGGAGTGTTCCGGGGGGGGCCAATGAGCAGTTCTTC.

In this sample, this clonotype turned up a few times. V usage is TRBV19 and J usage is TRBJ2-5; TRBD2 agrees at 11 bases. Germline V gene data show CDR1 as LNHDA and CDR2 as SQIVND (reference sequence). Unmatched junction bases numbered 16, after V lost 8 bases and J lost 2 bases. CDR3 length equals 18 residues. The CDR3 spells CASAPSGLAGGQQETQYF. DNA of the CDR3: TGTGCCAGTGCTCCCAGTGGCCTAGCGGGAGGTCAACAAGAGACCCAGTACTTC.

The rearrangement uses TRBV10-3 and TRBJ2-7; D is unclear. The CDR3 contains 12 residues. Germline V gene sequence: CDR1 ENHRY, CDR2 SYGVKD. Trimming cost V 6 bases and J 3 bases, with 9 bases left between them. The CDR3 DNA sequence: TGTGCCATCAGCGAACAGATCTACGAGCAGTACTTC. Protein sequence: CAISEQIYEQYF.

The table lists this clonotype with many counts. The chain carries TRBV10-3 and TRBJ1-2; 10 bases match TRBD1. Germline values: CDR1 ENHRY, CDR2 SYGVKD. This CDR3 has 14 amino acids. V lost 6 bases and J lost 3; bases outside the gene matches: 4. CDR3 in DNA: TGTGCCATCAGCACCGGGACAGGGGACTATGGCTACACCTTC. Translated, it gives CAISTGTGDYGYTF.

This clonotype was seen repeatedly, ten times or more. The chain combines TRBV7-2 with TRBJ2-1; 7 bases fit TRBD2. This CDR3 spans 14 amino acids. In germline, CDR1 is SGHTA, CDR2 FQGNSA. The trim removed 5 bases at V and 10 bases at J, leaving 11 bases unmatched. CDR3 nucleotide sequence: TGTGCCAGCAGCCCGTTGACTAGCACGGTGGAGCAGTTCTTC. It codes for CASSPLTSTVEQFF. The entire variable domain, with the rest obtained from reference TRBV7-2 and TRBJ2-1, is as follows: GAGVSQSPSNKVTEKGKDVELRCDPISGHTALYWYRQSLGQGLEFLIYFQGNSAPDKSGLPSDRFSAERTGGSVSTLTIQRTQQEDSAVYLCASSPLTSTVEQFFGPGTRLTVL.

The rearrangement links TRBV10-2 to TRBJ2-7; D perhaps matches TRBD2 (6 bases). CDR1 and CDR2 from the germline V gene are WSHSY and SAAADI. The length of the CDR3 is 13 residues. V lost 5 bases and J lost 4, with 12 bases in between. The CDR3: CASSLGREYEQYF. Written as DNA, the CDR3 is TGCGCCAGCAGTCTTGGACGGGAGTACGAGCAGTACTTC.

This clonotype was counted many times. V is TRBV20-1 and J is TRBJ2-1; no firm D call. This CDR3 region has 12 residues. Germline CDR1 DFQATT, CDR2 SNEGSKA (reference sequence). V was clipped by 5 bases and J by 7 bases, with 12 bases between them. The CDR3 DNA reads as TGCAGTGCTGACCTTTCTTGGAATGAGCAGTTCTTC. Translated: CSADLSWNEQFF.

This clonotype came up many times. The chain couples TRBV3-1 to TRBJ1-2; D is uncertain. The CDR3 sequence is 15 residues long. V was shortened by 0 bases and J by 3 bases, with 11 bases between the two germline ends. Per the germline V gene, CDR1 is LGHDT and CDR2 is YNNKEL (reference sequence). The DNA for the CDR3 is TGTGCCAGCAGCCAAGATCTCACAGTCGACTATGGCTACACCTTC. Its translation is CASSQDLTVDYGYTF. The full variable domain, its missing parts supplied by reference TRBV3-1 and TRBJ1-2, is DTAVSQTPKYLVTQMGNDKSIKCEQNLGHDTMYWYKQDSKKFLKIMFSYNNKELIINETVPNRFSPKSPDKAHLNLHINSLELGDSAVYFCASSQDLTVDYGYTFGSGTRLTVV.

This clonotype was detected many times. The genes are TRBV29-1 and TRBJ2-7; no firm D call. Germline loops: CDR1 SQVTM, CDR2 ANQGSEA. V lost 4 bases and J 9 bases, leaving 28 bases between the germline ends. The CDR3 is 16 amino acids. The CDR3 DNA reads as TGCAGCGTTGGTAAACCCGAGGCAGGCGGTCCTGTAGCGCAGTACTTC. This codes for CSVGKPEAGGPVAQYF.

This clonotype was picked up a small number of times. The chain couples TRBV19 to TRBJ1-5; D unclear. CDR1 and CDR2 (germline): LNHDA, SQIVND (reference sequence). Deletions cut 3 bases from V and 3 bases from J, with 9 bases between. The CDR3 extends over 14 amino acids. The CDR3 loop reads CASSIFLTNQPQHF. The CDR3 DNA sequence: TGTGCCAGTAGTATCTTCCTTACCAATCAGCCCCAGCATTTT.

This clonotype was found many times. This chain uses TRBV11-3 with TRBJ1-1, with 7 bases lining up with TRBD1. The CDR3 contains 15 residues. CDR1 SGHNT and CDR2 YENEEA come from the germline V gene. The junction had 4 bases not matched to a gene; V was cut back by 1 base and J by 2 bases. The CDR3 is CASSLGGQINTEAFF. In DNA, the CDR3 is TGTGCCAGCAGCTTAGGGGGACAGATTAACACTGAAGCTTTCTTT.

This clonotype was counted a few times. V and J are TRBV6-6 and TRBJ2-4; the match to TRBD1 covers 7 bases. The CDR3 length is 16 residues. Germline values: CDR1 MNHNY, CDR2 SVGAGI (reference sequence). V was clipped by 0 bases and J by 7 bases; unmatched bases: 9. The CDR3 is CASSYSFSRDSNIQYF. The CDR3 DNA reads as TGTGCCAGCAGTTACTCTTTTTCCCGGGACAGTAACATTCAGTACTTC.

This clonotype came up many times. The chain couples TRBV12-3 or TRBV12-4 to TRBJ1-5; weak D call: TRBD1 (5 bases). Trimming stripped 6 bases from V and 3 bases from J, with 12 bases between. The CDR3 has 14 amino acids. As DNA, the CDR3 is TGTGCCAGCAGCTCAGGGTCTTTCAATCAGCCCCAGCATTTT. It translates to CASSSGSFNQPQHF.